The clone carrying this TCR beta chain ranks as medium-sized. This record comes from a study of immune evolution from preneoplasia to lung adenocarcinoma. The CDR3 covers 12 residues. Germline V lookup: CDR1 ENHRY, CDR2 SYGVKD. Deletions cut 2 bases from V and 7 bases from J, with 9 bases between. The method was immunoSEQ multiplex PCR; TCRdb's version includes in-frame clones alone and lacks a portion of them. The table has 8,000 to 10,000 clones, about three quarters seen once; the top ten hold about 5%. Sequencing was done on a sample of FFPE minimally invasive lung adenocarcinoma tissue. This sequence was found in a person aged 65 to 85 with lung adenocarcinoma. Some clones in this sample may be carry-over from other donors' samples. The chain employs TRBV10-3 and TRBJ2-7; TRBD1 might be the D (6 bases). DNA for the CDR3: TGTGCCATCAGTGAGGCAGGACAGGAGCAGTACTTC. Translation gives CAISEAGQEQYF.